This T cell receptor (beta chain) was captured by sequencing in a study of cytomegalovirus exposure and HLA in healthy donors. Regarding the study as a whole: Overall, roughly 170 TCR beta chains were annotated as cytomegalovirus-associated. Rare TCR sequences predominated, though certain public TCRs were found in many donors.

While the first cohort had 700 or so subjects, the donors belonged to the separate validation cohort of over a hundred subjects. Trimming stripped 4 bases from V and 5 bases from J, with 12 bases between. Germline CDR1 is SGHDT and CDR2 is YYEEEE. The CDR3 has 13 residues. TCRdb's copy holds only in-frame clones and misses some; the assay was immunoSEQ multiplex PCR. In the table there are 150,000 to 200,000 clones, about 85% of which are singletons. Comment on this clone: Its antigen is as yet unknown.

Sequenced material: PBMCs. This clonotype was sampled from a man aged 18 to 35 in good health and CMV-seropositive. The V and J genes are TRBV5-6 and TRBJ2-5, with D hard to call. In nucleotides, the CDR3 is TGTGCCAGCAGCCATACAGATGCTGAGACCCAGTACTTC. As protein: CASSHTDAETQYF. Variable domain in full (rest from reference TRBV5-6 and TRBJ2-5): DAGVTQSPTHLIKTRGQQVTLRCSPKSGHDTVSWYQQALGQGPQFIFQYYEEEERQRGNFPDRFSGHQFPNYSSELNVNALLLGDSALYLCASSHTDAETQYFGPGTRLLVL.